The 26 T cell receptor beta chains presented below share a single source sample, sequenced in a study of tumor-infiltrating lymphocytes in primary liver carcinoma (dated by TCRdb to about 2017). Sequencing relied on an Illumina HiSeq 2500. Using a constant-region primer and ProtoScript II reverse transcriptase, TCRbeta-specific cDNA was reverse-transcribed from around 500 ng total RNA. Three nested multiplex PCR rounds, following a slightly modified ARM-PCR procedure, were used to build the TCRbeta libraries. Multiplex TRBV1-TRBV30 forward primers and a Cbeta reverse primer were used in the first two PCR rounds, each of which was run for around 9 cycles. The public sequencing data were trimmed at Q25 with fastp and processed into clonotypes with MiXCR by TCRdb, which kept only in-frame beta chains. Rows with a matching CDR3 protein are joined into one entry that keeps the most common DNA and genes. In this sample the table shows 250,000 to 400,000 distinct CDR3 sequences, approximately 65% of which occur a single time. Roughly 8.6% of the sample belongs to the ten largest clones.

RNA from unsorted whole blood was extracted with TRIzol reagent, and germline DNA was obtained with the DNeasy Blood & Tissue kit. Sequenced input: peripheral blood. All receptors come from a man aged 40-49 years with primary liver carcinoma and hepatitis B virus infection.

This clonotype came up a few times. This chain connects TRBV29-1 to TRBJ2-7; D gene unclear. Trimming stripped 4 bases from V and 2 bases from J, with 9 bases between. Per the germline V gene, CDR1 is SQVTM and CDR2 is ANQGSEA. There are 12 residues in the CDR3. In DNA form, the CDR3 reads TGCAGCGTTGTTGGAGCTACCTACGAGCAGTACTTC. The encoded protein is CSVVGATYEQYF.

The rearrangement links TRBV29-1 to TRBJ2-1; 10 nucleotides align to TRBD2. This CDR3 region has 16 residues. The germline V gene has CDR1 SQVTM and CDR2 ANQGSEA. The ends lost 4 bases at V and 11 bases at J; junction bases unmatched: 17. For the CDR3, the DNA is TGCAGCGTTGTTCATTCCGGGACTAGCGTCGAAGGGAAGCAGTTCTTC. Amino acids: CSVVHSGTSVEGKQFF.

Notes on this clonotype: A read error may explain this, as a much larger clone is one base away. The chain is built from TRBV5-6 and TRBJ2-3; 9 nucleotides align to TRBD1. The J call may be incorrect, as the DNA end agrees better with TRBJ1-5. Looked up from germline, CDR1 is SGHDT and CDR2 is YYEEEE. This CDR3 region has 14 residues. CDR3 residues: CASSQQGATDTQHF. The CDR3 DNA is TGTGCCAGCAGCCAACAGGGGGCAACAGATACGCAGCATTTT.

This clonotype was found many times. CDR3 coding DNA: TGTGCCAGCAGTTATTACAGGGAGGATGAAAAACTGTTTTTT. Translating it yields CASSYYREDEKLFF. The genes are TRBV6-5 and TRBJ1-4, with a possible D match to TRBD1 (6 bases). Trimming pared 3 bases from V and 6 bases from J, leaving 11 bases between. The length of the CDR3 is 14 residues. In germline, CDR1 is MNHEY, CDR2 SVGAGI.

This clonotype was detected only a few times. CDR3 in amino acids: CASSFRGSYTF. CDR3 sequence (DNA): TGTGCCAGCAGTTTTCGGGGGAGCTACACCTTC. V usage is TRBV28 and J usage is TRBJ1-2; tentative D call: TRBD1 (5 bases). The CDR3 length is 11 residues. CDR1 is MDHEN and CDR2 is SYDVKM in the germline V gene. V was clipped by 3 bases and J by 9 bases, with 8 bases between them.

To note about this clonotype: A much larger clonotype is one base distant, so this may be a read error. The genes are TRBV12-3 or TRBV12-4 and TRBJ2-7, with 12 bases identical to TRBD2. The length of the CDR3 is 14 residues. The V and J ends lost 7 bases and 6 bases, in that order; junction bases with no gene match: 7. The CDR3 is CASTLAGGGFEQYF. The DNA of the CDR3 is TGTGCCAGCACCCTAGCGGGAGGGGGCTTCGAGCAGTACTTC.

This chain joins TRBV11-1 and TRBJ2-2; unclear D gene. Trimming left V 6 bases short and J 10 bases short, with 15 bases between. Looked up from germline, CDR1 is SGHAT and CDR2 is FQDESV (reference sequence). The length of the CDR3 is 13 residues. CDR3 sequence reads: CASSKQLPVELFF. Here the CDR3 DNA reads TGTGCCAGCAGTAAGCAGCTTCCCGTGGAGCTGTTTTTT. Full variable domain (rest looked up from reference TRBV11-1 and TRBJ2-2): EAEVAQSPRYKITEKSQAVAFWCDPISGHATLYWYRQILGQGPELLVQFQDESVVDDSQLPKDRFSAERLKGVDSTLKIQPAELGDSAMYLCASSKQLPVELFFGEGSRLTVL.

This clonotype was recorded only once. V is TRBV7-9 and J is TRBJ2-7, with 12 bases identical to TRBD2. The germline V gene has CDR1 SEHNR and CDR2 FQNEAQ (reference sequence). Unmatched junction bases numbered 9, after V lost 7 bases and J lost 8 bases. This CDR3 contains 14 residues. The CDR3 sequence is CASNSRLAGEKQYF. The CDR3 DNA is TGTGCCAGCAACTCCCGACTAGCGGGAGAGAAGCAGTACTTC.

The chain employs TRBV30 and TRBJ2-7; the D is unclear. V was shortened by 0 bases and J by 2 bases, with 8 bases between the two germline ends. The CDR3 has 13 amino acids. Germline lookup yields CDR1 GTSNPN and CDR2 SVGIG (reference sequence). In nucleotides, the CDR3 is TGTGCCTGGAGTGTGGGCCAAGCCTACGAGCAGTACTTC. It translates to CAWSVGQAYEQYF.

Comment on this clonotype: Compared with germline, one end of the junction differs, possibly owing to a read error. The chain couples TRBV5-1 to TRBJ2-2; tentatively, D is TRBD1 or TRBD2 (5 bases each). The CDR3 is 16 amino acids. CDR1 is SGHRS and CDR2 is YFSETQ in the germline V gene. CDR3 residues: CASTLDGASRTGELFF. The CDR3 region has the DNA TGCGCCAGCACCTTGGACGGGGCTTCGCGGACCGGGGAGCTGTTTTTT.

The J gene is TRBJ2-7, the V gene TRBV29-1; 7 bases are a match to TRBD2. V lost 4 bases and J lost 9; bases outside the gene matches: 12. The CDR3 extends over 13 amino acids. The V gene's germline CDR1 is SQVTM and CDR2 ANQGSEA. The CDR3 sequence is CSVGTGGEDGQYF. The CDR3 DNA sequence: TGCAGCGTTGGGACGGGGGGTGAAGACGGGCAGTACTTC.

To note about this clonotype: The junction differs from germline at one of its ends, possibly a read error. This chain joins TRBV30 and TRBJ2-4, with 10 bases fitting TRBD1. The CDR3 has 13 amino acids. Germline CDR1 and CDR2: GTSNPN and SVGIG (reference sequence). Written as DNA, the CDR3 is TGCGCCTGGAGCGGGGGACAGGGGCGCATTGAGTACTTC. This sequence encodes CAWSGGQGRIEYF.

The rearrangement joins TRBV29-1 to TRBJ2-1; 15 nucleotides line up with TRBD2. V shed 1 base, J shed 8 bases, and the junction held 12 bases outside the gene matches. The CDR3 length is 18 residues. Germline V lookup: CDR1 SQVTM, CDR2 ANQGSEA. The CDR3 region is CSVEGTSGRARLLDEQFF. The CDR3 nucleotides are TGCAGCGTTGAAGGGACTAGCGGGAGGGCCCGCTTGTTGGATGAGCAGTTCTTC.

A remark on this clonotype: A read error may explain this, as a much larger clone is one base away. The chain couples TRBV29-1 to TRBJ2-3; D not certain. V lost 0 bases to trimming and J lost 1 base, with 8 bases between them. The germline V gene encodes CDR1 SQVTM and CDR2 ANQGSEA. The CDR3 consists of 14 residues. The CDR3, as DNA: TGCAGCGTTGAAGATATGTGGGGCACAGATACGCAGTATTTT. Protein: CSVEDMWGTDTQYF.

The chain uses TRBV5-4 and TRBJ2-1; the match to TRBD2 covers 10 bases. CDR1 is SGHNT and CDR2 is YYREEE in the germline V gene (reference sequence). The CDR3 covers 15 residues. V shed 7 bases and J 8 bases; nucleotides not matched to a gene: 12. The CDR3 coding sequence is TGTGCCAGCGGCTCCGGGACTAGCGTGAGCGATGAGCAGTTCTTC. It translates to CASGSGTSVSDEQFF.

With respect to this clonotype: A junction end diverges from the germline sequence, so it may reflect a read error. The chain is built from TRBV5-1 and TRBJ2-4, with D tentatively TRBD1 (5 bases). CDR1 is SGHRS, CDR2 YFSETQ, per germline. The CDR3 runs to 14 residues. CDR3 nucleotide sequence: TGCGCCCGCAGCTCGGACAAACCCGGACGGATTCAGTACTTC. This sequence encodes CARSSDKPGRIQYF.

Concerning this clonotype: A much bigger clone sits one base away, suggesting this may be a read error. This sequence joins TRBV29-1 and TRBJ2-5, with D possibly TRBD2 on 6 matching bases. The V gene's germline CDR1 is SQVTM and CDR2 ANQGSEA. This CDR3 is 14 amino acids long. V lost 5 bases, J lost 2 bases, and 15 bases lay in between. Here the CDR3 reads CSVMPGGGQETQYF. In DNA, the CDR3 is TGCAGCGTTATGCCGGGTGGGGGGCAAGAGACCCAGTACTTC.

This chain connects TRBV12-3 or TRBV12-4 to TRBJ2-1; no reliable D call. Trimming shortened V by 6 bases and J by 5 bases, and 8 bases separated the two germline ends. This CDR3 comprises 12 residues. This chain's CDR3 is CASSPLDNEQFF. The CDR3 DNA reads as TGTGCCAGCAGCCCCTTAGACAATGAGCAGTTCTTC.

With respect to this clonotype: This may be a read error: a much more frequent sequence differs by one nucleotide. The gene calls are TRBV29-1 and TRBJ2-1, with 9 positions matching TRBD1. The CDR3 contains 14 residues. Germline loops: CDR1 SQVTM, CDR2 ANQGSEA. The V segment lost 6 bases and the J segment 7 bases; nucleotides outside the gene matches: 10. The CDR3 is CSVSQGASNNEQFF. As DNA, the CDR3 is TGCAGCGTATCACAGGGGGCCTCGAATAATGAGCAGTTCTTC.

This clonotype showed up many times. J is TRBJ1-1 and V is TRBV11-2; D remains unclear. V lost 0 bases and J 7 bases, leaving 12 bases between the germline ends. The CDR3 sequence is 14 residues long. Per the germline V gene, CDR1 is SGHAT and CDR2 is FQNNGV. The CDR3 DNA follows: TGTGCCAGCAGCTTAGATCGGAGCGTCAGTGAAGCTTTCTTT. Translating gives CASSLDRSVSEAFF.

Written as DNA, the CDR3 is TGCGCCAGCAGCCAAGATGTGCAGGGGGCGGGTGGCGATAAACTGTTTTTT. Encoded protein: CASSQDVQGAGGDKLFF. V usage is TRBV4-3 and J usage is TRBJ1-4, with 8 bases lining up with TRBD1. V lost 0 bases to trimming and J lost 11 bases; unmatched junction nucleotides: 14. Germline CDR1 reads LGHNA; CDR2 reads YSLEER. This CDR3 is built from 17 residues.

This clonotype was counted many times. This chain links TRBV6-1 with TRBJ2-7; D might be TRBD1 or TRBD2, each matching 5 bases. The V and J ends lost 2 bases and 6 bases respectively, with 17 bases between them. CDR1 is MNHNS, CDR2 SASEGT, per germline. There are 15 residues in the CDR3. CDR3 sequence: CASSEYASRESEQYF. Written as DNA, the CDR3 is TGTGCCAGCAGTGAATATGCTAGCAGGGAAAGCGAGCAGTACTTC.

This clonotype was detected many times. The CDR3 region has the DNA TGCGCCAGCAGCCAGGACCTCATTACCATGCAGTTCTTC. It translates to CASSQDLITMQFF. The genes are TRBV4-3 and TRBJ2-1; D ambiguous. V was pared by 3 bases and J by 12 bases, with 15 bases between. The CDR3 runs 13 residues. Germline loops: CDR1 LGHNA, CDR2 YSLEER.

The genes are TRBV7-8 and TRBJ2-7; D is possibly TRBD1 or TRBD2 (7 bases each). The CDR3 totals 14 residues. Germline CDR1 reads SGHVS; CDR2 reads FQNEAQ. Trimming shortened V by 6 bases and J by 0 bases, and 12 bases separated the two germline ends. As DNA, the CDR3 is TGTGCCAGCAGTAAGCGGGACAGCTCCTACGAGCAGTACTTC. Encoded protein: CASSKRDSSYEQYF. Variable domain in full (rest from reference TRBV7-8 and TRBJ2-7): GAGVSQSPRYKVAKRGQDVALRCDPISGHVSLFWYQQALGQGPEFLTYFQNEAQLDKSGLPSDRFFAERPEGSVSTLKIQRTQQEDSAVYLCASSKRDSSYEQYFGPGTRLTVT.

V is TRBV5-4 and J is TRBJ2-7, with 9 bases matching TRBD2. The V gene end was trimmed by 2 bases and the J gene end by 3 bases; junction bases not matched to a gene: 3. Germline V lookup: CDR1 SGHNT, CDR2 YYREEE (reference sequence). The CDR3 runs to 14 residues. The CDR3 is CASSFSGSGYEQYF. In DNA, the CDR3 is TGTGCCAGCAGCTTTAGCGGGAGTGGCTACGAGCAGTACTTC.

The CDR3, as DNA: TGTGCCAGCAGCTTAGGGGTAGCGAGAGGAGTTACAGATACGCAGTATTTT. This sequence encodes CASSLGVARGVTDTQYF. The chain combines TRBV11-2 with TRBJ2-3, with D maybe TRBD2 (5 bases). The CDR3 contains 17 residues. V was pared by 1 base and J by 3 bases, with 17 bases between. The germline V gene encodes CDR1 SGHAT and CDR2 FQNNGV.